This entry concerns a single TCR beta chain. Germline V gene sequence: CDR1 SNHLY, CDR2 FYNNEI. This CDR3 has 19 residues. The V and J ends lost 6 bases and 7 bases, in that order; junction bases with no gene match: 26. Here immunoSEQ multiplex PCR was the method, and the copy in TCRdb shows in-frame clones only, minus some. The sample gives around 89,000 clones, 80% to 90% of which show up once; about 9.4% is in the top ten. This record belongs to a study of T cell responses to AZD1222 COVID-19 vaccine. This material consisted of peripheral blood, taken on day 0 of AZD1222 vaccination. This TCR derives from an adult in good health. This chain links TRBV2 with TRBJ1-2, with TRBD1 matching over 7 bases. CDR3 in amino acids: CASSLLVPGQYLPRSGYTF. In DNA form, the CDR3 reads TGTGCCAGCAGCCTGCTCGTGCCGGGACAGTACCTCCCGCGATCTGGCTACACCTTC. Based on the CDR3 plus reference TRBV2 and TRBJ1-2, the full variable domain is EPEVTQTPSHQVTQMGQEVILRCVPISNHLYFYWYRQILGQKVEFLVSFYNNEISEKSEIFDDQFSVERPDGSNFTLKIRSTKLEDSAMYFCASSLLVPGQYLPRSGYTFGSGTRLTVV.